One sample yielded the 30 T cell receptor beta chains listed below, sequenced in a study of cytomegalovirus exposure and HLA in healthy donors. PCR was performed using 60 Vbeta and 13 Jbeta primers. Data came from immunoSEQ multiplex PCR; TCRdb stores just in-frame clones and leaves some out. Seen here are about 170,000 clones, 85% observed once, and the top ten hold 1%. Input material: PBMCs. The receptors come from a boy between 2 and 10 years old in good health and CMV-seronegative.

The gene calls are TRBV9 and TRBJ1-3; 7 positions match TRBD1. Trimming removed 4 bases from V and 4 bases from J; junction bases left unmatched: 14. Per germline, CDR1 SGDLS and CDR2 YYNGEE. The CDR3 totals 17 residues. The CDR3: CASSREGAGGPGNTIYF. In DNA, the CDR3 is TGTGCCAGCAGCCGTGAGGGGGCGGGGGGACCGGGAAACACCATATATTTT.

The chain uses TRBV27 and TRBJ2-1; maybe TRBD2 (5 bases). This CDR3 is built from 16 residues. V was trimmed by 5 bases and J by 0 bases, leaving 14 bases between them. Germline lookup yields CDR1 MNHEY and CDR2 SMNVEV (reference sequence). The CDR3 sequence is CASSPPRGLSYNEQFF. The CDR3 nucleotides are TGTGCCAGCAGTCCGCCACGGGGTCTCTCCTACAATGAGCAGTTCTTC.

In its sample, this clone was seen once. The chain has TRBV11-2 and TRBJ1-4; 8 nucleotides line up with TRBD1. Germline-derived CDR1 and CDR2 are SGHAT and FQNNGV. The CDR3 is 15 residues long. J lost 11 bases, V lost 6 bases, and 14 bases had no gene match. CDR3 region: CASRPGTGRGRKLFF. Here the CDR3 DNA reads TGTGCCAGCAGGCCTGGGACAGGCAGAGGGAGGAAACTGTTTTTT.

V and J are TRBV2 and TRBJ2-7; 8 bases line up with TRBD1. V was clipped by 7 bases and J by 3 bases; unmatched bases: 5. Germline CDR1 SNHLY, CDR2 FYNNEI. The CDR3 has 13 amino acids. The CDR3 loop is CASKPGQGYEQYV. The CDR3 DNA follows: TGTGCCAGCAAACCAGGACAGGGCTACGAGCAGTACGTC.

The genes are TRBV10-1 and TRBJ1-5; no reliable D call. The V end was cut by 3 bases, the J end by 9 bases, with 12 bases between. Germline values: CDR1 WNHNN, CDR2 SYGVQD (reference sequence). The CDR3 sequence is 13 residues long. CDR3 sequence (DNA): TGCGCCAGCAGTGATACGATGGCCTCGCCCCAGCATTTT. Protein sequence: CASSDTMASPQHF.

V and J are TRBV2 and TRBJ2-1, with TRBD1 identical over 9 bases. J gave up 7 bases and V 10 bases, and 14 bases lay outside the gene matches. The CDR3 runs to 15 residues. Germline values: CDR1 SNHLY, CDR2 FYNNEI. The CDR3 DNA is TGTGCCAACCTTACCCCGGGACAGGGATATAATGAGCAGTTCTTC. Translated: CANLTPGQGYNEQFF. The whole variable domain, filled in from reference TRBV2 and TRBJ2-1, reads EPEVTQTPSHQVTQMGQEVILRCVPISNHLYFYWYRQILGQKVEFLVSFYNNEISEKSEIFDDQFSVERPDGSNFTLKIRSTKLEDSAMYFCANLTPGQGYNEQFFGPGTRLTVL.

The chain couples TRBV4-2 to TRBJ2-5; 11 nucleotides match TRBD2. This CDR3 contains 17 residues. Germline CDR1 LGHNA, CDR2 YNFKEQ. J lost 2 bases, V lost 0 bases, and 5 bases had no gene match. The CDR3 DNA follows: TGTGCCAGCAGCCAAGAGCAGGTAGCGGGAGGGCAAGAGACCCAGTACTTC. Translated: CASSQEQVAGGQETQYF.

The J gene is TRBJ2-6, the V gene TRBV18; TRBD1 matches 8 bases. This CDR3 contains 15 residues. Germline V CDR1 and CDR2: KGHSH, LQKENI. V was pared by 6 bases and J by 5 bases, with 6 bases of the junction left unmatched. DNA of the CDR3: TGTGCCAGCTCTCTCGGACAGGGTAGGGCCAACGTCCTGACTTTC. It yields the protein CASSLGQGRANVLTF.

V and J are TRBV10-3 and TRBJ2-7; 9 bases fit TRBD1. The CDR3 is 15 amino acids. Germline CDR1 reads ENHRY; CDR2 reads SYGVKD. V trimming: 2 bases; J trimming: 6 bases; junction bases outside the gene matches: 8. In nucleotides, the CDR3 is TGTGCCATCAGTGAGGGGGGACAGGGCGGTATCGAGCAGTACTTC. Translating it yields CAISEGGQGGIEQYF.

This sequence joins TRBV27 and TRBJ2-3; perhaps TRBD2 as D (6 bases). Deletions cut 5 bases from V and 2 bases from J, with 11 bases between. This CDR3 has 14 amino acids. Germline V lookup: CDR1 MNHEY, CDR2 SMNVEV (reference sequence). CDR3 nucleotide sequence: TGTGCCAGCAGTGGTAGCGGACCCACAGATACGCAGTATTTT. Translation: CASSGSGPTDTQYF.

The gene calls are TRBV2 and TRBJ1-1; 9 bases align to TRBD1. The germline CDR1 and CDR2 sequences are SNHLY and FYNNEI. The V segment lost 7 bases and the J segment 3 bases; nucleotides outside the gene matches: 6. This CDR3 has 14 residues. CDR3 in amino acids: CASKKDRGYTEAFF. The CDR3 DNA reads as TGTGCCAGCAAAAAGGACAGGGGCTACACTGAAGCTTTCTTT.

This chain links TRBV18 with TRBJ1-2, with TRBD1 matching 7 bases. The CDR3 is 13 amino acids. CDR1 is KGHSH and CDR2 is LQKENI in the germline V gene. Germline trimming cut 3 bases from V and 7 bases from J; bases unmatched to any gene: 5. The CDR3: CASSPDRSGGYTF. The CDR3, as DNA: TGTGCCAGCTCACCGGACAGGTCGGGTGGCTACACCTTC.

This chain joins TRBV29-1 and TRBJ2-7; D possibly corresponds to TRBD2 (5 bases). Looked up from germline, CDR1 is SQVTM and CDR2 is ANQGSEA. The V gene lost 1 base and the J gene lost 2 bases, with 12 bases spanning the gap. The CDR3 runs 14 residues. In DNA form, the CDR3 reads TGCAGCGTTGAAGGTGTAGGGCGGGCCTACGAGCAGTACTTC. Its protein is CSVEGVGRAYEQYF.

The CDR3 region is CASSQDLEALNYEQYV. The DNA for the CDR3 is TGCGCCAGCAGCCAAGACTTGGAAGCGCTCAACTACGAGCAGTACGTC. The chain combines TRBV4-1 with TRBJ2-7; D remains unclear. Trimming shortened V by 0 bases and J by 3 bases, and 15 bases separated the two germline ends. Germline V gene lookup returns CDR1 MGHRA and CDR2 YSYEKL. This CDR3 is built from 16 residues.

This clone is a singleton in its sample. The CDR3 reads CAISDGTGTDTQYF. The CDR3, as DNA: TGTGCCATCAGCGACGGGACAGGAACAGATACGCAGTATTTT. The V and J genes are TRBV10-3 and TRBJ2-3; the match to TRBD1 covers 8 bases. After removal of 6 bases from V and 3 bases from J, the junction contained 5 bases not matched to a gene. The germline V gene encodes CDR1 ENHRY and CDR2 SYGVKD. The CDR3 is 14 amino acids.

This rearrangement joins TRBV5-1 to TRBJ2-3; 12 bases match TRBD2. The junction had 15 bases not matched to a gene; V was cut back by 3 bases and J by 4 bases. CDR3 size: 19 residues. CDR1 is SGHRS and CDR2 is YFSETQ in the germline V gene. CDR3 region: CASSSGLAGLPRSSDTQYF. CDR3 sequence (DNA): TGCGCCAGCAGCTCTGGACTAGCGGGACTACCCAGGTCCTCAGATACGCAGTATTTT.

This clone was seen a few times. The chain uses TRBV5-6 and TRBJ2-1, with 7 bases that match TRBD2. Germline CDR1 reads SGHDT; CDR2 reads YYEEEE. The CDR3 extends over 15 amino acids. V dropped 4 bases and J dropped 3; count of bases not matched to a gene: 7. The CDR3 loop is CASSPEGGDYNEQFF. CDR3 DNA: TGTGCCAGCAGCCCGGAGGGAGGGGACTACAATGAGCAGTTCTTC.

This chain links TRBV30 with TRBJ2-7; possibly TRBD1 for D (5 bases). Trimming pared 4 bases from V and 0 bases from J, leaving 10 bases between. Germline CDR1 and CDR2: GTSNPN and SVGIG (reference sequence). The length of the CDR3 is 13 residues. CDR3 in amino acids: CAWTTESSYEQYF. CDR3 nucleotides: TGTGCCTGGACGACAGAGAGCTCCTACGAGCAGTACTTC.

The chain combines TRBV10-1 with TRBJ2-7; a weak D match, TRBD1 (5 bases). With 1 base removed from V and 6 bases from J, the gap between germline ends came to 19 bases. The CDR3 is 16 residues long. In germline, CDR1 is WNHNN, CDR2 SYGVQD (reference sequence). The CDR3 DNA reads TGCGCCAGCAGTGAGTTGGCAGGGCCGAGCCGACGCGAGCAGTACTTC. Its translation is CASSELAGPSRREQYF.

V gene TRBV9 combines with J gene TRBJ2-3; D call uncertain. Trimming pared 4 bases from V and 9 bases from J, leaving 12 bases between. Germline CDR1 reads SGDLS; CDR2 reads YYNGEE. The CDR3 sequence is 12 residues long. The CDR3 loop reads CASSPVLNTQYF. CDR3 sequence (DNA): TGTGCCAGCAGCCCCGTACTGAACACGCAGTATTTT.

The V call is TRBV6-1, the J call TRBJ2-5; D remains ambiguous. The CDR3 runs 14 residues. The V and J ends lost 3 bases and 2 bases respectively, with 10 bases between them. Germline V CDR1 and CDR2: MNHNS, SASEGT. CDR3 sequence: CASSEGVGQETQYF. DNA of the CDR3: TGTGCCAGCAGTGAGGGCGTTGGACAAGAGACCCAGTACTTC.

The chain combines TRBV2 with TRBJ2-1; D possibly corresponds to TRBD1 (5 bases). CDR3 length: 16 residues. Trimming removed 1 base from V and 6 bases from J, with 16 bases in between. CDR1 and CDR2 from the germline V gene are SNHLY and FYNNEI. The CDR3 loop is CASSEGTTNWPNEQFF. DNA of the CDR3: TGTGCCAGCAGTGAAGGGACAACCAACTGGCCCAATGAGCAGTTCTTC.

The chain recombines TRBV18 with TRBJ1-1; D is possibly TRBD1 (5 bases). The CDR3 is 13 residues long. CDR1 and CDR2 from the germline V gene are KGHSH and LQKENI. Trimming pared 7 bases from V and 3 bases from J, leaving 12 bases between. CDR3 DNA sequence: TGTGCCAGCTTAACGGGGGGGGACACTGAAGCTTTCTTT. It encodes CASLTGGDTEAFF.

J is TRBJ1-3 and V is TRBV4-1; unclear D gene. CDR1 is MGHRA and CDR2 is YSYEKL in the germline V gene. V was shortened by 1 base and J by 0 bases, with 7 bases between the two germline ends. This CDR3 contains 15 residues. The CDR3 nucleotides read TGCGCCAGCAGCCAAGGTTCGGGCTCTGGAAACACCATATATTTT. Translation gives CASSQGSGSGNTIYF.

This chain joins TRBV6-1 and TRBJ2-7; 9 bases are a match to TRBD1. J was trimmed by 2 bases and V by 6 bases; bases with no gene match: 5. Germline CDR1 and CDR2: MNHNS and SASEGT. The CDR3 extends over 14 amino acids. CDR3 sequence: CASSPDRGPYEQYV. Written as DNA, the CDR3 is TGTGCCAGCAGCCCGGACAGGGGACCCTACGAGCAGTACGTC.

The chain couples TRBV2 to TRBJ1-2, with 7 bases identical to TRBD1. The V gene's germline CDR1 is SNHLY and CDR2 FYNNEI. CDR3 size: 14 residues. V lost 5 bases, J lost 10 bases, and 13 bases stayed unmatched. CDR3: CASSLHPGTDHYTF. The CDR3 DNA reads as TGTGCCAGCAGTCTCCACCCCGGGACAGACCACTACACCTTC.

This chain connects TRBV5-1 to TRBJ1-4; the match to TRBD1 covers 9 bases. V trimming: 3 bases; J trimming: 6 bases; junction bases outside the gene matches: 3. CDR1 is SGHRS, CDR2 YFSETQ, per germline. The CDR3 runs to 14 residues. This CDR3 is CASSWGQGDEKLFF. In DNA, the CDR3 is TGCGCCAGCAGCTGGGGACAGGGCGATGAAAAACTGTTTTTT.

CDR3 coding DNA: TGTGCCAGCAGTTCTGTGGGACACACGCAGTATTTT. It codes for CASSSVGHTQYF. The V gene is TRBV11-2, the J gene TRBJ2-3, with D tentatively TRBD1 (6 bases). Germline assignment: CDR1 SGHAT and CDR2 FQNNGV. This CDR3 contains 12 residues. V lost 6 bases, J lost 9 bases, and 13 bases lay in between.

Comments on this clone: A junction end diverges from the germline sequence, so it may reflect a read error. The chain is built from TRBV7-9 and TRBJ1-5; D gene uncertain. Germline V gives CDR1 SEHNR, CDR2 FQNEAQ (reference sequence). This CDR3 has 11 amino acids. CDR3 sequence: CSSSLDGEKHF. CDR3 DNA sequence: TGTTCCAGCAGCTTAGACGGGGAGAAGCATTTT.

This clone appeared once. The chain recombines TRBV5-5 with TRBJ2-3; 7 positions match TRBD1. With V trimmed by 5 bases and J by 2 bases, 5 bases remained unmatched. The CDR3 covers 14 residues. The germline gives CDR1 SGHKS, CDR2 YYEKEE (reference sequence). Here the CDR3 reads CASSRQGATDTQYF. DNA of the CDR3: TGTGCCAGCAGTCGACAGGGAGCCACAGATACGCAGTATTTT.